This T cell receptor beta chain was sequenced in a study of T cells in Graves' hyperthyroidism and ophthalmopathy. Study-wide points: The model's output predicted ophthalmopathy at a median of around 7 months prior to onset.

The sample holds many counts of this clonotype. Its matching antigen is unknown. TCR beta CDR3 regions were amplified from RNA transcripts. A first-round RT-PCR of the TCR CDR3 used the HTBI primer set. MiXCR, applied by TCRdb to the multiplex PCR reads, yields one record per CDR3 protein. Here the sample spans 460,000 or so distinct CDR3 sequences, approximately 15% being singletons. The sequence was collected from a woman aged 18-30 years with Graves' hyperthyroidism. Sequenced: blood.

The CDR3 DNA reads as TGTGCTAGCGGAAAGGACCTCTACGAGCAGTACTTC. Residues: CASGKDLYEQYF. The chain uses TRBV12-5 and TRBJ2-7; no firm D call. The CDR3 is made up of 12 amino acids. Trimming removed 9 bases from V and 3 bases from J, with 12 bases in between. Germline V gives CDR1 LGHNT, CDR2 FRNRAP.